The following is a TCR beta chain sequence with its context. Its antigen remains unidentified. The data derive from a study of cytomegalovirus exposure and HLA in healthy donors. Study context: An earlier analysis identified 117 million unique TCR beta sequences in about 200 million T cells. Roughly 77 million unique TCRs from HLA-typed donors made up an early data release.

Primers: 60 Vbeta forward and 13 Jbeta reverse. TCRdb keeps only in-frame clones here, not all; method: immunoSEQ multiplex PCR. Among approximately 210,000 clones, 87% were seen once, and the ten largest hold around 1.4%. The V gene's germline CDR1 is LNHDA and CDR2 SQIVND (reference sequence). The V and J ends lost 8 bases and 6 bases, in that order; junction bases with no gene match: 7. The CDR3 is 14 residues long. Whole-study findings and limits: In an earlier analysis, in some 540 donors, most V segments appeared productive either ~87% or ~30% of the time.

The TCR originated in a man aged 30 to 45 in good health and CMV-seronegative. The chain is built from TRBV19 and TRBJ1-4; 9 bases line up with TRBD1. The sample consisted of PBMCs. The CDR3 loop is CASSGTGQDEKLFF. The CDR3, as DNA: TGTGCCAGTTCCGGGACAGGGCAGGATGAAAAACTGTTTTTT.